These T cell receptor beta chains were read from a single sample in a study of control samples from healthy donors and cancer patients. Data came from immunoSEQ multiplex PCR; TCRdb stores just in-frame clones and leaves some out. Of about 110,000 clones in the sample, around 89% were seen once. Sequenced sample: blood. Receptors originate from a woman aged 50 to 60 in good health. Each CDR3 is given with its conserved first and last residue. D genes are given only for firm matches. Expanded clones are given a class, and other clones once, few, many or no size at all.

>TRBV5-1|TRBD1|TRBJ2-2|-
TGCGCCAGCAGCTTTGGGACAGAAGGAGCCGGGGAGCTGTTTTTT
CASSFGTEGAGELFF
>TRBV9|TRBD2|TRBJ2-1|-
TGTGCCAGCAGCGTAGAATGGCGGGGGGGCGGCAATGAGCAGTTCTTC
CASSVEWRGGGNEQFF
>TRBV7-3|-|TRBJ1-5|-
TGTGCCAGCAGCTTGGGGAATAGTCCAAATCAGCCCCAGCATTTT
CASSLGNSPNQPQHF
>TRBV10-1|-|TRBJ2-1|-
TGCGCCAGCAGTGAGTCTGACTCCCGCTACAATGAGCAGTTCTTC
CASSESDSRYNEQFF
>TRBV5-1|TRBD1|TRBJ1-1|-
TGCGCCAGCAGAACAGCCGGGACAGGGTTCACTGAAGCTTTCTTT
CASRTAGTGFTEAFF
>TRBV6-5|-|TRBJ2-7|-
TGTGCCAGCAGTTCCGAAAGGGTAGGCTACGAGCAGTACTTC
CASSSERVGYEQYF
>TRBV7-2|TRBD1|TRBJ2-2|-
TGTGCCAGCAGCTTAGTCAGGGGGAAGAACACCGGGGAGCTGTTTTTT
CASSLVRGKNTGELFF
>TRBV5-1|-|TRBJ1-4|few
TGCGCCAGCAGCTGGGGTCCCGGGGAAAAACTGTTTTTT
CASSWGPGEKLFF
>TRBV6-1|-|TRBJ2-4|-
TGTGCCAGCAGTGAAGTGGGCAGGGTGGCGAAAAACATTCAGTACTTC
CASSEVGRVAKNIQYF
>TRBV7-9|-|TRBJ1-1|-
TGTGCCAGCACCCCAAAACCTCTGGACATGGCAAACACTGAAGCTTTCTTT
CASTPKPLDMANTEAFF
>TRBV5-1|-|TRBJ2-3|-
TGCGCCAGCAGCTTGGGGGACACCGCCCGCACAGATACGCAGTATTTT
CASSLGDTARTDTQYF
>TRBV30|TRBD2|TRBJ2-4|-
TGTGCCTGGAGTAGCGGGAGGGCCTTTAACATTCAGTACTTC
CAWSSGRAFNIQYF
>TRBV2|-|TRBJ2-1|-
TGTGCCAGCAGTGCTAGCTCCTACAATGAGCAGTTCTTC
CASSASSYNEQFF
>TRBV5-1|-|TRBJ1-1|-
TGCGCCAGCAGCTTGATCCCAGGGAAAACTGAAGCTTTCTTT
CASSLIPGKTEAFF
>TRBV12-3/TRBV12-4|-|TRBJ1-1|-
TGTGCCAGCAGTTTATTCCCAGGCACCAGGGCTTTCTTT
CASSLFPGTRAFF
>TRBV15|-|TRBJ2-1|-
TGTGCCACCAGTGGCCTAGGAGGGGTCAGCTCCTACAATGAGCAGTTCTTC
CATSGLGGVSSYNEQFF
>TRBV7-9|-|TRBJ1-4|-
TGTGCCAGCAGCTTCGGGGGGGAAAAACTGTTTTTT
CASSFGGEKLFF
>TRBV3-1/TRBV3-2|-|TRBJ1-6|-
TGTGCCAGCAGCGTTCAGAAAAATTCACCCCTCCACTTT
CASSVQKNSPLHF
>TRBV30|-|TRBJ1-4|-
TGTGCCTGGCGAAGGGGGGATAGGGGGGCTAATGAAAAACTGTTTTTT
CAWRRGDRGANEKLFF
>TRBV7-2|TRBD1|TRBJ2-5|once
TGTGCCAGCAGCTCCACAGGGGGTCGGCAGACCCAGTACTTC
CASSSTGGRQTQYF
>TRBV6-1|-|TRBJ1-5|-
TGTGCCAGCAGTGAGCCTACCCCTAAGCCCCAGCATTTT
CASSEPTPKPQHF
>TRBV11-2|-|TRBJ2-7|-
TGTGCCAGCAGCTACGGGGCCACCTGGGAGCAGTACTTC
CASSYGATWEQYF
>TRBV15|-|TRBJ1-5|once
TGTGCCACCAGCAGAGATTGGGGATACCAGCCCCAGCATTTT
CATSRDWGYQPQHF
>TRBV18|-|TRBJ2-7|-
TGTGCCAGCTCACCTGGGACGGTCTCCTACGAGCAGTACTTC
CASSPGTVSYEQYF
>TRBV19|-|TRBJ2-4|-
TGTGCCAGTAAGGACGGGATAGCCAAAAACATTCAGTACTTC
CASKDGIAKNIQYF
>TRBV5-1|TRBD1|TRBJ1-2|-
TGCGCCAGCAGCTTGGCAGTGACAGGGCGGTTTTCCACCTTC
CASSLAVTGRFSTF
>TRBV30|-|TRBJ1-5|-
TGTGCCTGGAGTGACGGGGGGTATAGCAATCAGCCCCAGCATTTT
CAWSDGGYSNQPQHF
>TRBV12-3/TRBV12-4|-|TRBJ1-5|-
TGTGCCAGCAGTTTGGTAAGCAATCAGCCCCAGCATTTT
CASSLVSNQPQHF
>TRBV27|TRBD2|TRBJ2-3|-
TGTGCCAGCAGTTTGGCATCGAGGACTAGCGGGGATACGCAGTATTTT
CASSLASRTSGDTQYF
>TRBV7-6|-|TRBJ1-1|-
TGTGCCAGCAGCTTCGGAGGACCGAACACTGAAGCTTTCTTT
CASSFGGPNTEAFF
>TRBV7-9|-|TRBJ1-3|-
TGTGCCAGCAGCCCCGGCTCCTCTGGAAACACCATATATTTT
CASSPGSSGNTIYF
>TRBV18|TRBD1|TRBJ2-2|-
TGTGCCAGCTATCCAGGGGGCGCGGCCACCGGGGAGCTGTTTTTT
CASYPGGAATGELFF
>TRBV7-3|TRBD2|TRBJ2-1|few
TGTGCCAGCAGCTTAACAGCGGGAGGTTTCAATGAGCAGTTCTTC
CASSLTAGGFNEQFF
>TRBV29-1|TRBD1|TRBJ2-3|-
TGCAGCGTTATCCGGGACAGGGGCACAGATACGCAGTATTTT
CSVIRDRGTDTQYF
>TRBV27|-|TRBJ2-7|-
TGTGCCTCCCGACCGGGAATGGTGGCGTACGAGCAGTACTTC
CASRPGMVAYEQYF
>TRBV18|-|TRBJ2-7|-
TGTGCCAGCTCACCGGACACACGCTCCTACGAGCAGTACTTC
CASSPDTRSYEQYF
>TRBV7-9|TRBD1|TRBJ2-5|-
TGTGCCAGCAGTTACAGGACAGGGTCAGAGACCCAGTACTTC
CASSYRTGSETQYF
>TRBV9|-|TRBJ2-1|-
TGTGCCAGCAGCGTAGCGGTAAGCTCCTACAATGAGCAGTTCTTC
CASSVAVSSYNEQFF
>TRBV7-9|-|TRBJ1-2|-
TGTGCCAGCAGCTTAGACGGGAATCTGCATGGCTACACCTTC
CASSLDGNLHGYTF
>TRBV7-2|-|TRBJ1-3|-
TGTGCCAGCAGCGCCCGACAGGTGTCCTCCTCTGGAAACACCATATATTTT
CASSARQVSSSGNTIYF
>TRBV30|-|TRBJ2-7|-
TGTGCCTGGGCCCGAGGACTAACTCCCCTCACAAGCTCCTACGAGCAGTACTTC
CAWARGLTPLTSSYEQYF
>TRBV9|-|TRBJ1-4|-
TGTGCCAGCAGCGTAGCGCCTCACCCTCGGGATGAAAAACTGTTTTTT
CASSVAPHPRDEKLFF
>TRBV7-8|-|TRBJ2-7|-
TGTGCCAGCAGCTCATTAAACCTGGTGATATCCTCCTACGAGCAGTACTTC
CASSSLNLVISSYEQYF
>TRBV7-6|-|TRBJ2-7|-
TGTGCCAGCAGCTTCAATAAAGACAGGCCCACCTACGAGCAGTACTTC
CASSFNKDRPTYEQYF
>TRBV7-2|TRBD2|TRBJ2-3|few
TGTGCCAGCAGCCCCTTAGTGGGTACTAGCGGGAGGTCGTCGAATACGCAGTATTTT
CASSPLVGTSGRSSNTQYF
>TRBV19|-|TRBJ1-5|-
TGTGCCAGTCCAGGGGTTGATTGCAATCAGCCCCAGCATTTT
CASPGVDCNQPQHF
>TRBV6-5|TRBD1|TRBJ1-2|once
TGTGCCAGCAGTTACTCTACAGGGGGCTACTATGGCTACACCTTC
CASSYSTGGYYGYTF
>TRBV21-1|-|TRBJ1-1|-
TGTGCCAGCAGCAAATTTAGACAGGGTGGGGTGAACACTGAAGCTTTCTTT
CASSKFRQGGVNTEAFF